The entry that follows covers one T cell receptor beta chain sequence. Its antigen is unknown. Qualities for individual bases were not recorded, and no much larger clone is one base off. The data were taken from a study of CD8 T cells in Susac syndrome (dated by TCRdb to between 2018 and 2020). Study-level background: Repertoire sequencing was used to test whether CD8+ T cell activation and differentiation in Susac syndrome was antigen driven. The clonality of the CD8+ T cell repertoire was compared across 12 healthy donors, around 14 Susac syndrome patients and around 16 multiple sclerosis patients.

Peripheral blood CD8+ and CD4+ T cells from healthy donors, Susac syndrome patients and multiple sclerosis patients were profiled by high-throughput TCR beta sequencing. The multiple sclerosis controls were treatment-naive patients who had stable or active relapsing-remitting disease and met the revised McDonald criteria. Bulk CD8+ and CD4+ T cells were purified by magnetic negative isolation, while CD8+ TEMRA cells were enriched using FACS. Blood was collected in EDTA tubes and processed within 24 hours, with PBMCs isolated through density gradient centrifugation. PBMCs intended for TCR sequencing were frozen in liquid nitrogen and were later thawed in a 37 degrees C water bath. The sorted or isolated CD4+, CD8+ and CD8+ TEMRA cells had a purity of 90% or higher. In the germline V gene, CDR1 corresponds to MDHEN and CDR2 to SYDVKM. V is pruned by 7 bases and J by 9 bases, leaving 5 bases of the junction without a gene match. The CDR3 numbers 12 residues from cysteine through phenylalanine. Only the CDR3 region is kept as DNA, spanning 36 bases read in frame from base 1.

RNA was extracted using the RNeasy kit, and roughly 0.5 to 1 microgram was reverse transcribed with random hexamers. The immunoSEQ multiplex PCR assay, which covers 54 Vbeta and 13 Jbeta segments, was used to amplify TCR beta CDR3 regions. PCR amplification bias was corrected by using a synthetic template baseline for primer optimization and computational correction. The original methods were these. Reads were annotated to V, D and J genes according to IMGT and were analyzed with immunoSEQ Analyzer, with only productive sequences retained. Clonality was computed as one minus Shannon entropy normalized by log2 of the number of productive unique sequences. For each patient and control, public and private clones were evaluated among the 100 most prevalent clones. Clones were defined as Susac-specific if absent from the healthy and MS cohorts, from some 1,000 published viral clones and from other ImmuneACCESS disease sequences. TCRdb took the public reads, trimmed them with fastp at Q25, ran MiXCR for clone calling and kept in-frame beta chains. Under each unique CDR3 protein, matching rows form one entry showing the most common genes and DNA. The V and J calls and clone size are TCRdb's, not the authors'. Present in this sample are approximately 200,000 distinct CDR3 sequences, roughly 90% of which were seen just once. Clones ranked in the top ten supply about 0.15% of the sample.

Broader findings and caveats from the paper: The number of individuals in the TCR sequencing and HLA analysis was acknowledged as relatively small.

The sequence is built from TRBV28 and TRBJ2-7, with 11 bases matching TRBD2. Sequencing was performed on CD8+ T cells from PBMCs. The origin of this receptor is a human donor with multiple sclerosis. The CDR3 region has the sequence CASTSGRPGQYF. The bases are TGTGCCAGCACTAGCGGGAGGCCGGGGCAGTACTTC.